In this sample, the clone carrying this T cell receptor (beta chain) turned up once. The data were produced by immunoSEQ multiplex PCR, yet TCRdb's version contains in-frame clones alone and is incomplete. The profile shows more than 200,000 clones, roughly 90% of them singletons. The data originate from a study of blood T cell repertoires in COVID-19. CDR1 and CDR2 (germline): SGDLS, YYNGEE. CDR3 length equals 16 residues. The V gene lost 3 bases and the J gene lost 3 bases, with 18 bases spanning the gap. This sequence originates from a woman aged 25 to 45 with acute COVID-19. The sequenced sample was PBMCs or T cells enriched from blood (not recorded which). This chain uses TRBV9 with TRBJ1-2, with D perhaps matching TRBD1 (6 bases). The CDR3 DNA sequence: TGTGCCAGCAGCGGCCCGGGAGGGGGAGATTACTATGGCTACACCTTC. It codes for CASSGPGGGDYYGYTF.